This TCR beta chain came from a study of tumor-infiltrating lymphocytes in primary liver carcinoma. Comment on this clonotype: The germline gene is not matched at one end of the junction; a read error may be the cause.

The CDR3 runs 16 residues. In germline, CDR1 is LGHNA, CDR2 YNFKEQ. Taking about 17-32 mg of unsorted bulk tissue, the authors co-extracted RNA and DNA. Starting from roughly 0.5 ug of total RNA, TCR beta cDNA was produced with a primer in the constant region. Nested multiplex PCR, run for three rounds with slightly modified ARM-PCR, yielded TCR beta libraries. Investigators reported that the first two PCR rounds, at around 10 cycles each, used TRBV1-TRBV30 forward primers with a C-beta reverse primer. Each CDR3 protein gets one entry after TCRdb re-called the multiplex PCR reads with MiXCR. Here the sample spans about 100,000 distinct CDR3 sequences, almost 70% being singletons.

The sequence came from a woman aged 55 to 70 with primary liver carcinoma and hepatitis B virus infection. The chain couples TRBV4-2 to TRBJ2-7; TRBD1 matches 10 bases. Sequencing input: liver tumor tissue from sampling region 5. Regarding subset: tumor region T5, tumor centre. The CDR3 nucleotides are TGTGCCAACAGCCAAGGGACAGGGGACTCCTCCTACGAGCAGTACTTC. Its translation: CANSQGTGDSSYEQYF.